These 27 T cell receptor beta chains share one sample of origin, sequenced in a study of PD-L1 blockade in urothelial cancer. The time point is: peripheral blood 6 weeks after treatment start. TCRdb keeps only in-frame clones here, not all; method: immunoSEQ multiplex PCR. The sample carries 60,000 to 80,000 clones, roughly 90% recorded once. The source was PBMCs, collected around atezolizumab (anti-PD-L1) treatment. All receptors come from a man aged 60 to 69 with urothelial cancer.

The chain is built from TRBV6-5 and TRBJ2-5; 7 bases line up with TRBD1. CDR3 length: 14 residues. With V trimmed by 6 bases and J by 1 base, 5 bases remained unmatched. From germline, CDR1 is MNHEY and CDR2 SVGAGI. The DNA of the CDR3 is TGTGCCAGCAGCCCAGGACAGGCCCAAGAGACCCAGTACTTC. Protein sequence: CASSPGQAQETQYF.

This clone was found a few times. The J gene is TRBJ2-3, the V gene TRBV30; TRBD2 matches 12 bases. Germline values: CDR1 GTSNPN, CDR2 SVGIG (reference sequence). The V and J ends lost 3 bases and 3 bases, in that order; junction bases with no gene match: 10. The CDR3 extends over 17 amino acids. The CDR3 sequence is CAWSSGWTSGVTDTQYF. Here the CDR3 DNA reads TGTGCCTGGAGCTCGGGGTGGACTAGCGGGGTAACAGATACGCAGTATTTT.

The rearrangement uses TRBV4-1 and TRBJ2-7, with 10 bases aligning to TRBD2. With V trimmed by 1 base and J by 7 bases, 4 bases remained unmatched. This CDR3 contains 14 residues. Germline V gene lookup returns CDR1 MGHRA and CDR2 YSYEKL. CDR3 DNA sequence: TGCGCCAGCAGCCAAGTCAGCGGGAGGGTAGAGCAGTACTTC. Protein sequence: CASSQVSGRVEQYF.

Here the CDR3 DNA reads TGTGCCAGCAGCAAAGAGTTGGCGGGGAATCAGCCCCAGCATTTT. Translated: CASSKELAGNQPQHF. The chain carries TRBV21-1 and TRBJ1-5. TRBV21-1 is reported as a pseudogene. This CDR3 comprises 15 residues.

This clone was detected only once. The V gene is TRBV10-1, the J gene TRBJ2-6; D not certain. CDR3 size: 14 residues. The V end lost 7 bases, the J end lost 2 bases, and 9 bases lay between the germline ends. Germline CDR1 and CDR2: WNHNN and SYGVQD (reference sequence). The chain's CDR3 is CASIYVAGANVLTF. CDR3 coding DNA: TGCGCCAGCATCTACGTGGCTGGGGCCAACGTCCTGACTTTC.

There are a few counts of this clone. This sequence joins TRBV11-2 and TRBJ2-5; 8 nucleotides match TRBD2. The germline CDR1 and CDR2 sequences are SGHAT and FQNNGV. The J segment lost 4 bases and the V segment lost 0 bases, leaving 7 bases of the junction unmatched. This CDR3 is 16 amino acids long. The CDR3 reads CASSLDHAGGSETQYF. Here the CDR3 DNA reads TGTGCCAGCAGCTTAGATCACGCGGGGGGCTCAGAGACCCAGTACTTC.

This chain links TRBV5-1 with TRBJ1-4; 7 nucleotides match TRBD1. The CDR3 loop spans 14 amino acids. V shed 1 base, J shed 5 bases, and the junction held 2 bases outside the gene matches. From germline, CDR1 is SGHRS and CDR2 YFSETQ. In nucleotides, the CDR3 is TGCGCCAGCAGCTTGAGGACAGGCAATGAAAAACTGTTTTTT. Its translation: CASSLRTGNEKLFF.

The chain combines TRBV5-1 with TRBJ1-4, with 7 bases that match TRBD1. The V gene end was trimmed by 6 bases and the J gene end by 8 bases; junction bases not matched to a gene: 7. This CDR3 is 13 amino acids long. The germline CDR1 and CDR2 sequences are SGHRS and YFSETQ. CDR3 residues: CASTLQQGEKLFF. The CDR3 DNA is TGCGCCAGCACCTTACAACAGGGGGAAAAACTGTTTTTT.

The chain couples TRBV7-9 to TRBJ2-1, with 7 nucleotides matching TRBD1. This CDR3 spans 15 amino acids. J lost 8 bases, V lost 4 bases, and 11 bases had no gene match. From germline, CDR1 is SEHNR and CDR2 FQNEAQ (reference sequence). As DNA, the CDR3 is TGTGCCAGCAGCTCCCGGGACAGAAGCGTGTATGAGCAGTTCTTC. Its translation: CASSSRDRSVYEQFF.

This rearrangement joins TRBV11-2 to TRBJ2-1; TRBD2 agrees at 11 bases. CDR3 length: 16 residues. Germline lookup yields CDR1 SGHAT and CDR2 FQNNGV. Trimming at V came to 6 bases and at J to 0 bases, leaving 4 bases not matched to a gene. CDR3 in DNA: TGTGCCAGCAGTACTAGCGGGGGTTTCTCCTACAATGAGCAGTTCTTC. Its protein product is CASSTSGGFSYNEQFF.

Only one count was recorded for this clone. The genes are TRBV18 and TRBJ2-5, with D hard to call. This CDR3 spans 15 amino acids. The germline V gene has CDR1 KGHSH and CDR2 LQKENI. V was clipped by 0 bases and J by 2 bases, with 10 bases between them. This CDR3 reads CASSPPLNSQETQYF. The CDR3 DNA reads TGTGCCAGCTCACCACCGTTGAACAGTCAAGAGACCCAGTACTTC.

The gene calls are TRBV6-6 and TRBJ2-4; 7 positions match TRBD1. J lost 5 bases, V lost 2 bases, and 6 bases had no gene match. Germline values: CDR1 MNHNY, CDR2 SVGAGI (reference sequence). The CDR3 contains 15 residues. Written as DNA, the CDR3 is TGTGCCAGCAGTTACCGGGGACAGCGAGAAAACATTCAGTACTTC. Encoded protein: CASSYRGQRENIQYF.

The rearrangement links TRBV7-3 to TRBJ2-7; D is possibly TRBD1 (5 bases). This CDR3 is built from 15 residues. Germline V gene sequence: CDR1 SGHTA, CDR2 FQGTGA. V was trimmed by 5 bases and J by 5 bases, leaving 19 bases between them. CDR3 in amino acids: CASSPELQGFHEQYF. The CDR3 coding sequence is TGTGCCAGCAGCCCCGAGCTGCAGGGATTCCACGAGCAGTACTTC.

The chain is built from TRBV4-2 and TRBJ2-1; TRBD2 matches at 13 bases. The CDR3 sequence is 18 residues long. The V gene end was trimmed by 4 bases and the J gene end by 8 bases; junction bases not matched to a gene: 14. Germline V gene data show CDR1 as LGHNA and CDR2 as YNFKEQ. CDR3 sequence (DNA): TGTGCCAGCAGCCCCAAAAGGTCAACTAGCGGGGGGGCAGATGAGCAGTTCTTC. It codes for CASSPKRSTSGGADEQFF.

Only a few counts were recorded for this clone. The rearrangement links TRBV19 to TRBJ1-5, with 8 bases that match TRBD1. The ends lost 0 bases at V and 0 bases at J; junction bases unmatched: 13. The CDR3 length is 20 residues. Germline V lookup: CDR1 LNHDA, CDR2 SQIVND (reference sequence). The CDR3 nucleotides are TGTGCCAGTAGTATAGACGACCAGGGGGCGAGGGGGTATAGCAATCAGCCCCAGCATTTT. It codes for CASSIDDQGARGYSNQPQHF.

In this sample, this clone turned up once. The chain uses TRBV20-1 and TRBJ1-2, with 7 bases matching TRBD1. CDR3 length: 11 amino acids. Germline loops: CDR1 DFQATT, CDR2 SNEGSKA (reference sequence). The junction had 0 bases not matched to a gene; V was cut back by 4 bases and J by 4 bases. This CDR3 is CSATGGYGYTF. The CDR3 DNA reads as TGCAGTGCTACAGGGGGCTATGGCTACACCTTC.

V and J are TRBV30 and TRBJ2-7; tentatively, D is TRBD2 (5 bases). The CDR3 totals 13 residues. CDR1 is GTSNPN, CDR2 SVGIG, per germline (reference sequence). V dropped 4 bases and J dropped 3 bases, with 13 bases sitting between them. The CDR3 region has the DNA TGTGCCTGGACCCTGGACGGGAACTACGAGCAGTACTTC. Protein product: CAWTLDGNYEQYF.

V and J are TRBV7-6 and TRBJ2-5, with D possibly TRBD1 on 5 matching bases. The germline V gene encodes CDR1 SGHVS and CDR2 FNYEAQ. This CDR3 contains 16 residues. Trimming removed 5 bases at V and 5 bases at J, with 21 bases between. The CDR3, as DNA: TGTGCCAGCAGCCCACTGTCCAGGGTCTTGGTTGAGACCCAGTACTTC. Translating it yields CASSPLSRVLVETQYF.

The rearrangement links TRBV2 to TRBJ1-5, with D unresolved. With 3 bases removed from V and 4 bases from J, the gap between germline ends came to 10 bases. This CDR3 region has 14 residues. The germline CDR1 and CDR2 sequences are SNHLY and FYNNEI. CDR3 nucleotide sequence: TGTGCCAGCAGTGACGTTGGGGAGAATCAGCCCCAGCATTTT. Protein: CASSDVGENQPQHF.

The chain has TRBV27 and TRBJ2-7; 8 positions agree with TRBD1. The trim removed 6 bases at V and 0 bases at J, leaving 4 bases unmatched. Germline values: CDR1 MNHEY, CDR2 SMNVEV (reference sequence). CDR3 length: 14 residues. Here the CDR3 DNA reads TGTGCCAGCAGAAGACAGGGGTCCTCCTACGAGCAGTACTTC. It codes for CASRRQGSSYEQYF.

The chain carries TRBV6-1 and TRBJ1-1, with D perhaps matching TRBD1 (5 bases). The CDR3 extends over 15 amino acids. The germline gives CDR1 MNHNS, CDR2 SASEGT. Trimming removed 3 bases at V and 5 bases at J, with 16 bases between. As DNA, the CDR3 is TGTGCCAGCAGTGAGTTTAGGTCGGAGGGGACTGAAGCTTTCTTT. Translating gives CASSEFRSEGTEAFF.

This clone was seen a single time. J is TRBJ2-7 and V is TRBV30, with D possibly being TRBD2 (6 bases). The CDR3 has 13 residues. Germline-derived CDR1 and CDR2 are GTSNPN and SVGIG (reference sequence). V gave up 3 bases and J gave up 0 bases, with 9 bases separating them. In DNA form, the CDR3 reads TGTGCCTGGAGGGAGGGGCGCTCCTACGAGCAGTACTTC. It translates to CAWREGRSYEQYF.

The J gene is TRBJ1-2, the V gene TRBV15; tentative D call: TRBD1 (5 bases). This CDR3 is built from 14 residues. The germline V gene encodes CDR1 LNHNV and CDR2 YYDKDF (reference sequence). Trimming shortened V by 0 bases and J by 2 bases, and 7 bases separated the two germline ends. The CDR3 region is CATSRDGGNYGYTF. The DNA of the CDR3 is TGTGCCACCAGCAGAGATGGGGGGAACTATGGCTACACCTTC.

The rearrangement links TRBV5-6 to TRBJ1-2, with D maybe TRBD1 (5 bases). The CDR3 is made up of 15 amino acids. The ends were cut back, 2 bases at V and 4 bases at J, with 15 bases in the middle. Per germline, CDR1 SGHDT and CDR2 YYEEEE. The CDR3 sequence: CASSLTPGQGYGYTF. In DNA, the CDR3 is TGTGCCAGCAGCTTAACTCCTGGACAAGGCTATGGCTACACCTTC.

This clone was detected only a few times. The rearrangement uses TRBV7-9 and TRBJ1-2, with TRBD1 matching 8 bases. With 5 bases clipped from V and 0 bases from J, the junction kept 11 bases outside the gene matches. The germline V gene encodes CDR1 SEHNR and CDR2 FQNEAQ (reference sequence). This CDR3 contains 17 residues. The CDR3 reads CASSGWTGPAPNYGYTF. The CDR3 nucleotides read TGTGCCAGCAGCGGGTGGACAGGGCCTGCCCCTAACTATGGCTACACCTTC.

The chain combines TRBV2 with TRBJ2-1; 9 bases agree with TRBD2. The CDR3 runs 15 residues. Germline V gene lookup returns CDR1 SNHLY and CDR2 FYNNEI. The J segment lost 7 bases and the V segment lost 6 bases, leaving 10 bases of the junction unmatched. The CDR3 spells CASSLDSGGSNEQFF. CDR3 sequence (DNA): TGTGCCAGCAGCTTAGACAGCGGGGGGTCGAATGAGCAGTTCTTC.

This chain joins TRBV28 and TRBJ2-2; 7 positions agree with TRBD1. The length of the CDR3 is 14 residues. J lost 5 bases, V lost 2 bases, and 2 bases had no gene match. CDR1 is MDHEN and CDR2 is SYDVKM in the germline V gene. The CDR3 spells CASSLTGDTGELFF. Here the CDR3 DNA reads TGTGCCAGCAGTTTAACAGGGGATACCGGGGAGCTGTTTTTT.